Listed below are T cell receptor beta chains from one sample, sequenced in a study of T-cell reconstitution after alpha-beta-depleted transplantation in children. Via MiXCR, TCRdb re-called the PCR reads, giving one row per CDR3 protein. The sample holds about 72,000 distinct CDR3 sequences, 5.5% to 7.5% seen once. The material was PBMCs from the stem cell graft donor, obtained from the stem cell graft. These receptors all come from a human donor who donated a stem cell graft to a child with acute lymphoblastic leukemia. Both conserved end residues are part of each CDR3. The order of the fields is J gene, V gene, CDR3 length, D gene, clone size, CDR3 protein, CDR3 DNA. The D gene is left open where the match is weak. Some rows have no size entry. The others give once, few or many, or a class for an expanded clone.

TRBJ1-4	TRBV9	14	NA	many	CASSVGKTNEKLFF	TGTGCCAGCAGCGTAGGGAAGACTAATGAAAAACTGTTTTTT
TRBJ1-2	TRBV12-3/TRBV12-4	14	NA	many	CASSLQGGNYGYTF	TGTGCCAGCAGTTTACAGGGAGGTAACTATGGCTACACCTTC
TRBJ1-2	TRBV5-1	16	TRBD1	many	CASSSPTGGASTANTF	TGCGCCAGCAGCAGCCCGACAGGGGGCGCCTCGACGGCTAACACCTTC
TRBJ2-1	TRBV29-1	14	TRBD2	many	CSVQAGGGRNEQFF	TGCAGCGTTCAAGCGGGAGGAGGGAGGAATGAGCAGTTCTTC
TRBJ1-4	TRBV10-2	17	TRBD1	NA	CASSGQGGIATNEKLFF	TGCGCCAGCAGTGGACAGGGGGGAATCGCAACTAATGAAAAACTGTTTTTT
TRBJ2-7	TRBV19	13	NA	many	CASSDRLLDEQYF	TGTGCCAGTAGTGACAGGTTGCTGGACGAGCAGTACTTC
TRBJ2-4	TRBV4-2	15	NA	many	CASSQDGTAKNIQYF	TGTGCCAGCAGCCAAGATGGAACAGCCAAAAACATTCAGTACTTC
TRBJ2-7	TRBV28	15	TRBD2	few	CASSLSTSGSYEQYF	TGTGCCAGCAGTTTATCAACTAGCGGCTCCTACGAGCAGTACTTC
TRBJ2-1	TRBV7-9	12	TRBD2	many	CASSLLAGGQFF	TGTGCCAGCAGCTTACTAGCGGGAGGGCAGTTCTTC
TRBJ1-5	TRBV20-1	16	TRBD1	NA	CSASPTQGGGGQPQHF	TGCAGTGCTAGTCCTACGCAGGGGGGGGGAGGGCAGCCCCAGCATTTT
TRBJ2-7	TRBV11-1	14	TRBD2	NA	CASSFSGGSYEQYF	TGTGCCAGCAGCTTTAGCGGGGGGTCTTACGAGCAGTACTTC
TRBJ2-2	TRBV5-1	17	TRBD2	many	CASRQSGSGVNTGELFF	TGCGCCAGCAGACAAAGCGGGAGCGGGGTGAACACCGGGGAGCTGTTTTTT
TRBJ1-2	TRBV12-3/TRBV12-4	14	NA	many	CASRKEETNYGYTF	TGTGCCAGCAGGAAGGAGGAAACTAACTATGGCTACACCTTC
TRBJ1-1	TRBV20-1	12	NA	many	CSASGPSSEAFF	TGCAGTGCTTCCGGACCGTCTTCTGAAGCTTTCTTT
TRBJ2-1	TRBV29-1	13	NA	few	CSVVAAINNEQFF	TGCAGCGTTGTAGCGGCGATAAACAATGAGCAGTTCTTC
TRBJ1-2	TRBV29-1	14	NA	few	CSVAPPGGDYCYTF	TGCAGCGTTGCCCCACCCGGGGGGGACTATTGCTACACCTTC
TRBJ2-1	TRBV20-1	13	TRBD1	few	CSARSDRDNEQFF	TGCAGTGCTAGATCCGACAGGGACAATGAGCAGTTCTTC
TRBJ1-6	TRBV7-2	13	TRBD1	many	CASSPTTGEPLHF	TGTGCCAGCAGCCCCACGACAGGGGAGCCCCTCCACTTT
TRBJ2-3	TRBV6-5	16	TRBD2	NA	CASSYSSGEWVDTQYF	TGTGCCAGCAGTTACTCGAGCGGGGAGTGGGTGGATACGCAGTATTTT
TRBJ1-2	TRBV12-3/TRBV12-4	14	NA	many	CASSLVRANYGYTF	TGTGCCAGCAGTTTGGTGAGAGCTAACTATGGCTACACCTTC
TRBJ1-3	TRBV6-5	15	NA	many	CASRPVVTSGNTIYF	TGTGCCAGCAGACCCGTAGTGACCTCTGGAAACACCATATATTTT
TRBJ2-7	TRBV27	16	NA	few	CASSLPDTLPPYEQYF	TGTGCCAGCAGTTTACCTGACACCCTACCGCCTTACGAGCAGTACTTC